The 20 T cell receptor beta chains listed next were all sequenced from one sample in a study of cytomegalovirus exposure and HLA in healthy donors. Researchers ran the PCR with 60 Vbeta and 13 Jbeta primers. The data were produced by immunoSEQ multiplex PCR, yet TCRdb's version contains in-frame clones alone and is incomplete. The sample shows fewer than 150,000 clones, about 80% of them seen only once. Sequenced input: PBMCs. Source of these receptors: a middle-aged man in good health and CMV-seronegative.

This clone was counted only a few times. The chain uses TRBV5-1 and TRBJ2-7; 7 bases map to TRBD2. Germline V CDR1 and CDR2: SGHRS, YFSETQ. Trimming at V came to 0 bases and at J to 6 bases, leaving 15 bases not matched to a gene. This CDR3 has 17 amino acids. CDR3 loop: CASSLGSQTSQSGEQYF. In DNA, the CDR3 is TGCGCCAGCAGCTTGGGGTCCCAGACTAGCCAGAGTGGCGAGCAGTACTTC.

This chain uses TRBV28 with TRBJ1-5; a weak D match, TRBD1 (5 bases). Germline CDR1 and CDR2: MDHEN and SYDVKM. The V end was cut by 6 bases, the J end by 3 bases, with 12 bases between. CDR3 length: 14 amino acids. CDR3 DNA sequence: TGTGCCAGCAGGTGGAGGGGTATCAATCAGCCCCAGCATTTT. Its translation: CASRWRGINQPQHF.

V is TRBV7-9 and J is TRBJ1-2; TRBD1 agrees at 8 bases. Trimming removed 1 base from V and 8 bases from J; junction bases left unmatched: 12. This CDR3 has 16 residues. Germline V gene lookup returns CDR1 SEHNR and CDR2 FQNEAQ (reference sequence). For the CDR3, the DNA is TGTGCCAGCAGCTTAGAGGCCCCAGGGGGCCGAGGGGGCTACACCTTC. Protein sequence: CASSLEAPGGRGGYTF.

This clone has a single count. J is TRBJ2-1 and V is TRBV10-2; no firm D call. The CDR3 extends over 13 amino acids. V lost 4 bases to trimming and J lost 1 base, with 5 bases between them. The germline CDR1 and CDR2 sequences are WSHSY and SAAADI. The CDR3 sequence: CASSGSSYNEQFF. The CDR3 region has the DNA TGCGCCAGCAGTGGCAGTTCCTACAATGAGCAGTTCTTC.

In DNA, the CDR3 is TGTGCCAGCGGGCGGGGGTCCTACAATGAGCAGTTCTTC. It encodes CASGRGSYNEQFF. The chain joins TRBV13 to TRBJ2-1, with 7 nucleotides matching TRBD2. Germline V CDR1 and CDR2: PRHDT, FYEKMQ (reference sequence). The CDR3 totals 13 residues. The J segment lost 1 base and the V segment lost 8 bases, leaving 2 bases of the junction unmatched.

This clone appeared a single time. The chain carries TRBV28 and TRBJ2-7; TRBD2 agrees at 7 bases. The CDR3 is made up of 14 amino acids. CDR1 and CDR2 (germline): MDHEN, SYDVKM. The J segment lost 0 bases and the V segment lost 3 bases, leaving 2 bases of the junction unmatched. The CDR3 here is CASSLGGSSYEQYF. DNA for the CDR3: TGTGCCAGCAGTTTGGGGGGGAGCTCCTACGAGCAGTACTTC. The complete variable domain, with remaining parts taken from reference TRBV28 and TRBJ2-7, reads DVKVTQSSRYLVKRTGEKVFLECVQDMDHENMFWYRQDPGLGLRLIYFSYDVKMKEKGDIPEGYSVSREKKERFSLILESASTNQTSMYLCASSLGGSSYEQYFGPGTRLTVT.

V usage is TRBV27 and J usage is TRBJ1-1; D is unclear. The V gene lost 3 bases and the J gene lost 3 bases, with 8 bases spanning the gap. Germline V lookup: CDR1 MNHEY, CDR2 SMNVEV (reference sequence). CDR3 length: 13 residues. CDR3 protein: CASSFRRDTEAFF. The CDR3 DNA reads TGTGCCAGCAGTTTTCGTAGAGACACTGAAGCTTTCTTT.

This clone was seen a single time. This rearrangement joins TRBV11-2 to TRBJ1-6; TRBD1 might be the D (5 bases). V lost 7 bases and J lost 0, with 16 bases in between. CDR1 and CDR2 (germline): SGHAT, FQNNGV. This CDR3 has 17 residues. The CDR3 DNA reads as TGTGCCAGCACCTTGCGACAGAGGAGCTCCTATAATTCACCCCTCCACTTT. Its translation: CASTLRQRSSYNSPLHF.

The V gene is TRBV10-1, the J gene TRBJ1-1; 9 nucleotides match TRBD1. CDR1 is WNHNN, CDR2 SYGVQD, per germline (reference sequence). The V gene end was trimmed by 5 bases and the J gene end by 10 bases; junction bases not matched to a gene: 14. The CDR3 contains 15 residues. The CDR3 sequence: CASSNPGQGPNRAFF. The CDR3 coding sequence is TGCGCCAGCAGTAACCCGGGACAGGGCCCGAATAGAGCTTTCTTT.

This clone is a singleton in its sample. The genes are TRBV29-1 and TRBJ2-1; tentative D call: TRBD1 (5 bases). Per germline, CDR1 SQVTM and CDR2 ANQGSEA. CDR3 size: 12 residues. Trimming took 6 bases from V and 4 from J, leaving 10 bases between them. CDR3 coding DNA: TGCAGCGTGGATGACAGTTACAATGAGCAGTTCTTC. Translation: CSVDDSYNEQFF.

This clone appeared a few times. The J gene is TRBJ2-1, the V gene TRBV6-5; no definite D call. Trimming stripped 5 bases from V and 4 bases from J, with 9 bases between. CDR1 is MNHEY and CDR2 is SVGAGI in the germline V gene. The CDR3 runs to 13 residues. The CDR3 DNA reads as TGTGCCAGCAGTCTTGACGGGTACAATGAGCAGTTCTTC. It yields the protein CASSLDGYNEQFF.

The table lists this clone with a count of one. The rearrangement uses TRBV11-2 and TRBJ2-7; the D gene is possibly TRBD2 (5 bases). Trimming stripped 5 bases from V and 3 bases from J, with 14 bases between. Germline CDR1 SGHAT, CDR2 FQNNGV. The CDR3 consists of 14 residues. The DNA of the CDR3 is TGTGCCAGCAGCCCGGGAACACAATACTACGAGCAGTACTTC. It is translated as CASSPGTQYYEQYF.

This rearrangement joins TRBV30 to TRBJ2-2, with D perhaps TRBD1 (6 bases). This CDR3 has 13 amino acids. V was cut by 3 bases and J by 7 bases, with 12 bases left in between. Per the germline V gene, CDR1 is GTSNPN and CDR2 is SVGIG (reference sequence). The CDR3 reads CAWRDQGIGELFF. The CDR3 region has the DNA TGTGCCTGGAGGGACCAGGGGATCGGGGAGCTGTTTTTT.

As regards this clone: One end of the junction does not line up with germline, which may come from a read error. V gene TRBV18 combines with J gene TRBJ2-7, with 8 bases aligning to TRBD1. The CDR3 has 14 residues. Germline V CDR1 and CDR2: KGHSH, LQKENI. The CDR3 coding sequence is TGTGCCACCTCACTGGGACAGGTATCCTACGAGCAGTACTTC. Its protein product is CATSLGQVSYEQYF.

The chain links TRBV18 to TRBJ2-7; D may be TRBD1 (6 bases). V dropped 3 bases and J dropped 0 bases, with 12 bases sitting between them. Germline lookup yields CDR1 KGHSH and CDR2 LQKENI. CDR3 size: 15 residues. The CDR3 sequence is CASSPGTPSSYEQYF. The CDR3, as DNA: TGTGCCAGCTCACCCGGGACACCGAGCTCCTACGAGCAGTACTTC.

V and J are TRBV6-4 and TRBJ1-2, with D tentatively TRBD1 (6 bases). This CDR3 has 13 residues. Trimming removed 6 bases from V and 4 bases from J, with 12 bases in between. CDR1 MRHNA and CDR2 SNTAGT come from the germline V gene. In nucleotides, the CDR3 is TGTGCCAGCAGCGGGGACACGTCCTATGGCTACACCTTC. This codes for CASSGDTSYGYTF.

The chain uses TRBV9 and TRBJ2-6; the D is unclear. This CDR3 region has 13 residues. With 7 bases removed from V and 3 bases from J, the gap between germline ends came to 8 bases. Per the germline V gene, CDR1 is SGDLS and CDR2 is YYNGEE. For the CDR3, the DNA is TGTGCCAGCGCCTCGGGTGGGGCCAACGTCCTGACTTTC. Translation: CASASGGANVLTF.

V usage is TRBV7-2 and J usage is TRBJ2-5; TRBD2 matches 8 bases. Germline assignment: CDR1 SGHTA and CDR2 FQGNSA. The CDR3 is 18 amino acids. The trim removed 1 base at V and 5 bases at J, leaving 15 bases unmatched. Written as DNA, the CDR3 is TGTGCCAGCAGCTTAGTTCCCCGCAGGGCGGGAGGTGGGGAGACCCAGTACTTC. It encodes CASSLVPRRAGGGETQYF.

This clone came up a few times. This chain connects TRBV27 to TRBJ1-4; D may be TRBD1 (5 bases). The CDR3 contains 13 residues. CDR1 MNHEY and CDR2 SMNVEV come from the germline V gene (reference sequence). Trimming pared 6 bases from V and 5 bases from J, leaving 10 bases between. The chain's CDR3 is CASSSGGNEKLFF. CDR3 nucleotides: TGTGCCAGCAGCTCGGGGGGGAATGAAAAACTGTTTTTT.

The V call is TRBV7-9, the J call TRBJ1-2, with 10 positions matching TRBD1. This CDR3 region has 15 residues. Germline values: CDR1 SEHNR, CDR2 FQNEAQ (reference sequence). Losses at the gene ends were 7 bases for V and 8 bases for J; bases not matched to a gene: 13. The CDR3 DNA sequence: TGTGCCAGCACCCAAACCGGGACAGGGGTGAGGGGCTACACCTTC. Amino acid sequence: CASTQTGTGVRGYTF.